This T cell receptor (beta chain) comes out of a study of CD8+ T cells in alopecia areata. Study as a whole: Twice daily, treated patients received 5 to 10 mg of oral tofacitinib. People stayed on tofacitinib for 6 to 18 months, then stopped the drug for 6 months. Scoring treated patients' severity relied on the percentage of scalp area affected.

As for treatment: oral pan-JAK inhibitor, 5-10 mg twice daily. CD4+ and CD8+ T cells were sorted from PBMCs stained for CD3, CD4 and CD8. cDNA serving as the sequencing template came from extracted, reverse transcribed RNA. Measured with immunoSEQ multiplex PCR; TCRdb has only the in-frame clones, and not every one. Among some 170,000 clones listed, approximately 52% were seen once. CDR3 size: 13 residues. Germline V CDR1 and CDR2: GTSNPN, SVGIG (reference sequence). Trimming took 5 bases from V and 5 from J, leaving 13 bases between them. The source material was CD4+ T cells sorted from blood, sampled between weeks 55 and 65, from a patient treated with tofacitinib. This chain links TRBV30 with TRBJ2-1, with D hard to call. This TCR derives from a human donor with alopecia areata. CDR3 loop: CAWCFSSDNEQFF. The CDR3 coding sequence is TGTGCCTGGTGTTTTAGTTCCGACAATGAGCAGTTCTTC. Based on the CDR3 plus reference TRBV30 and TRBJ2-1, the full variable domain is SQTIHQWPATLVQPVGSPLSLECTVEGTSNPNLYWYRQAAGRGLQLLFYSVGIGQISSEVPQNLSASRPQDRQFILSSKKLLLSDSGFYLCAWCFSSDNEQFFGPGTRLTVL.